The 32 T cell receptor beta chains presented below share a single source sample, sequenced in a study of shared clonotypes between healthy human individuals. Assay: immunoSEQ multiplex PCR; the TCRdb copy retains only in-frame clones and omits some. The data show millions of clones, roughly 95% seen once. CD45RO negativity and positive selection for CCR7 defined naive CD8 cells, a population that excluded terminally differentiated effector memory CD45RA+ cells. Sequenced input: naive CD8+ T cells sorted from blood. The receptors were sampled from a man younger than 35 in good health.

V is TRBV6-6 and J is TRBJ2-1; TRBD2 matches 13 bases. Trimming removed 2 bases from V and 8 bases from J; junction bases left unmatched: 3. The length of the CDR3 is 15 residues. Germline-derived CDR1 and CDR2 are MNHNY and SVGAGI (reference sequence). As DNA, the CDR3 is TGTGCCAGCAGTTACGAACTAGCGGGAGGGTATGAGCAGTTCTTC. Its protein is CASSYELAGGYEQFF.

The V call is TRBV27, the J call TRBJ2-7, with 8 positions matching TRBD1. The CDR3 is 13 residues long. Germline V CDR1 and CDR2: MNHEY, SMNVEV (reference sequence). Trimming removed 8 bases from V and 7 bases from J; junction bases left unmatched: 10. The DNA for the CDR3 is TGTGCCAGCGCCGGACAGGGAACAATGGAGCAGTACTTC. Translation: CASAGQGTMEQYF.

The chain uses TRBV4-2 and TRBJ1-1, with D maybe TRBD1 (6 bases). V was trimmed by 0 bases and J by 1 base, leaving 15 bases between them. Germline lookup yields CDR1 LGHNA and CDR2 YNFKEQ. The CDR3 is 17 amino acids. The CDR3: CASSQDGWGTTNTEAFF. CDR3 coding DNA: TGTGCCAGCAGCCAAGATGGGTGGGGGACAACGAACACTGAAGCTTTCTTT.

The rearrangement joins TRBV12-5 to TRBJ1-2; D is unclear. The length of the CDR3 is 12 residues. Trimming left V 3 bases short and J 7 bases short, with 9 bases between. Germline V gives CDR1 LGHNT, CDR2 FRNRAP. For the CDR3, the DNA is TGTGCTAGTGGTTTAGGTGGAACTGGCTACACCTTC. Its protein product is CASGLGGTGYTF.

This rearrangement joins TRBV2 to TRBJ1-2; a possible D gene is TRBD1 (6 bases). Trimming removed 3 bases from V and 4 bases from J, with 15 bases in between. This CDR3 comprises 15 residues. Germline loops: CDR1 SNHLY, CDR2 FYNNEI. CDR3 coding DNA: TGTGCCAGCAGTGAGGCGGGAGGGGGGTCCTATGGCTACACCTTC. Translation: CASSEAGGGSYGYTF.

CDR3 nucleotides: TGTGCCAGCAGCATCGGTGCAACGGGCTACGAGCAGTACTTC. Its translation is CASSIGATGYEQYF. The V gene is TRBV9, the J gene TRBJ2-7; no firm D call. Between the trimmed V and J ends, which lost 4 bases and 3 bases, there was a span of 14 bases. Germline V gene sequence: CDR1 SGDLS, CDR2 YYNGEE. The CDR3 runs 14 residues.

V usage is TRBV4-3 and J usage is TRBJ2-1; 9 bases are a match to TRBD2. Germline V gives CDR1 LGHNA, CDR2 YSLEER. V dropped 3 bases and J dropped 9; count of bases not matched to a gene: 6. The CDR3 is 14 amino acids. This CDR3 is CASSQVTSGAEQFF. CDR3 coding DNA: TGCGCCAGCAGCCAGGTGACTAGCGGAGCTGAGCAGTTCTTC.

The chain links TRBV6-5 to TRBJ1-6; D may be TRBD1 (5 bases). The length of the CDR3 is 13 residues. With 5 bases removed from V and 5 bases from J, the gap between germline ends came to 7 bases. Germline CDR1 reads MNHEY; CDR2 reads SVGAGI. The CDR3 DNA sequence: TGTGCCAGCAGTATAGGGGATAATTCACCCCTCCACTTT. Translation: CASSIGDNSPLHF.

The chain uses TRBV6-5 and TRBJ2-1; no firm D call. V lost 4 bases and J lost 2, with 6 bases in between. Germline-derived CDR1 and CDR2 are MNHEY and SVGAGI. This CDR3 is built from 13 residues. CDR3 amino acids: CASSFPTYNEQFF. The CDR3 DNA follows: TGTGCCAGCAGTTTTCCCACCTACAATGAGCAGTTCTTC.

As concerns this clone: A read error may produce the germline difference seen at one junction end. This chain uses TRBV7-7 with TRBJ1-3; perhaps TRBD1 as D (5 bases). Germline loops: CDR1 SSHAT, CDR2 FNYEAQ (reference sequence). There are 15 residues in the CDR3. CDR3 bases: TGTGCTAGCAGCCCCGAAGTGGGGGCTGGAAACACCATATATTTT. Amino acid sequence: CASSPEVGAGNTIYF.

This chain links TRBV6-5 with TRBJ2-5; D is uncertain. Trimming cost V 5 bases and J 0 bases, with 10 bases left between them. The CDR3 has 14 residues. Germline V gene lookup returns CDR1 MNHEY and CDR2 SVGAGI. CDR3 in DNA: TGTGCCAGCAGTGCAACGGTGTACCAAGAGACCCAGTACTTC. It yields the protein CASSATVYQETQYF.

V gene TRBV9 combines with J gene TRBJ2-2, with a tentative D call TRBD1 (5 bases). Deletions cut 1 base from V and 0 bases from J, with 13 bases between. CDR3 length: 17 amino acids. Germline CDR1 SGDLS, CDR2 YYNGEE. The CDR3 loop is CASSVSPGRANTGELFF. As DNA, the CDR3 is TGTGCCAGCAGCGTATCTCCGGGCAGGGCGAACACCGGGGAGCTGTTTTTT.

V gene TRBV18 combines with J gene TRBJ2-7; 7 positions agree with TRBD1. Germline values: CDR1 KGHSH, CDR2 LQKENI. This CDR3 spans 14 amino acids. Germline trimming cut 3 bases from V and 3 bases from J; bases unmatched to any gene: 5. The CDR3 DNA sequence: TGTGCCAGCTCACCCCCGGGACAGAACTACGAGCAGTACTTC. This sequence encodes CASSPPGQNYEQYF. The full variable domain, its missing parts supplied by reference TRBV18 and TRBJ2-7, is NAGVMQNPRHLVRRRGQEARLRCSPMKGHSHVYWYRQLPEEGLKFMVYLQKENIIDESGMPKERFSAEFPKEGPSILRIQQVVRGDSAAYFCASSPPGQNYEQYFGPGTRLTVT.

The chain joins TRBV9 to TRBJ2-5; the match to TRBD1 covers 9 bases. Looked up from germline, CDR1 is SGDLS and CDR2 is YYNGEE. The CDR3 is 14 amino acids. Losses at the gene ends were 3 bases for V and 5 bases for J; bases not matched to a gene: 5. The CDR3 DNA reads as TGTGCCAGCAGCGAGGGGACAGGGAGTGAGACCCAGTACTTC. Translating gives CASSEGTGSETQYF. The entire variable domain, with the rest obtained from reference TRBV9 and TRBJ2-5, is as follows: DSGVTQTPKHLITATGQRVTLRCSPRSGDLSVYWYQQSLDQGLQFLIQYYNGEERAKGNILERFSAQQFPDLHSELNLSSLELGDSALYFCASSEGTGSETQYFGPGTRLLVL.

The V call is TRBV30, the J call TRBJ1-6; 9 nucleotides agree with TRBD1. The CDR3 length is 14 residues. With 0 bases clipped from V and 8 bases from J, the junction kept 2 bases outside the gene matches. Germline lookup yields CDR1 GTSNPN and CDR2 SVGIG (reference sequence). The CDR3 bases are TGTGCCTGGAGTGTTACAGGGGGCGATTCACCCCTCCACTTT. As protein: CAWSVTGGDSPLHF.

This rearrangement joins TRBV6-5 to TRBJ1-1; 9 bases map to TRBD1. Germline CDR1 MNHEY, CDR2 SVGAGI. Trimming took 7 bases from V and 12 from J; bases not matched to a gene: 15. The CDR3 has 14 amino acids. The CDR3 region is CASNNPGTGYMTFF. The CDR3 bases are TGTGCCAGCAACAACCCCGGGACAGGGTATATGACTTTCTTT.

The genes are TRBV19 and TRBJ1-2; D uncertain. V lost 1 base to trimming and J lost 1 base, with 10 bases between them. The CDR3 consists of 15 residues. In germline, CDR1 is LNHDA, CDR2 SQIVND (reference sequence). The CDR3 DNA reads as TGTGCCAGTAGTATAGCGTCAGGCGGTAACTATGGCTACACCTTC. Protein sequence: CASSIASGGNYGYTF.

The V gene is TRBV27, the J gene TRBJ1-1; TRBD1 is a possible D gene (5 bases). This CDR3 region has 13 residues. The V end was cut by 8 bases, the J end by 3 bases, with 13 bases between. Germline-derived CDR1 and CDR2 are MNHEY and SMNVEV (reference sequence). CDR3 amino acids: CASENKGHTEAFF. In DNA form, the CDR3 reads TGTGCCAGCGAGAACAAGGGACACACTGAAGCTTTCTTT.

The rearrangement uses TRBV30 and TRBJ2-1, with unresolved D. V was shortened by 1 base and J by 3 bases, with 4 bases between the two germline ends. CDR3 length equals 12 residues. Germline loops: CDR1 GTSNPN, CDR2 SVGIG (reference sequence). The DNA for the CDR3 is TGTGCCTGGAGTGGCCTCTACAATGAGCAGTTCTTC. Translated, it gives CAWSGLYNEQFF.

This sequence joins TRBV4-1 and TRBJ1-2, with 10 bases identical to TRBD1. V lost 1 base, J lost 8 bases, and 7 bases stayed unmatched. CDR1 MGHRA and CDR2 YSYEKL come from the germline V gene. This CDR3 is built from 15 residues. CDR3 in amino acids: CASSQVDRGNKGYTF. In DNA form, the CDR3 reads TGCGCCAGCAGCCAAGTGGACAGGGGGAATAAGGGCTACACCTTC.

The chain employs TRBV5-6 and TRBJ2-3, with D unresolved. This CDR3 has 12 amino acids. V lost 6 bases to trimming and J lost 2 bases, with 7 bases between them. Germline V gene lookup returns CDR1 SGHDT and CDR2 YYEEEE. This CDR3 is CASTKYTDTQYF. The CDR3 DNA reads as TGTGCCAGCACGAAATACACAGATACGCAGTATTTT. Supplemented by reference TRBV5-6 and TRBJ2-3, the full variable domain reads DAGVTQSPTHLIKTRGQQVTLRCSPKSGHDTVSWYQQALGQGPQFIFQYYEEEERQRGNFPDRFSGHQFPNYSSELNVNALLLGDSALYLCASTKYTDTQYFGPGTRLTVL.

In this sample, this clone turned up once. The sample contains more than one DNA sequence encoding this CDR3. The chain joins TRBV28 to TRBJ2-3; 9 bases align to TRBD2. There are 14 residues in the CDR3. V gave up 2 bases and J gave up 6 bases; unmatched junction bases: 3. Germline V gene data show CDR1 as MDHEN and CDR2 as SYDVKM. The CDR3 sequence: CASSLAGGLDTQYF. Written as DNA, the CDR3 is TGTGCCAGCAGTTTAGCGGGGGGGTTGGATACGCAGTATTTT.

J is TRBJ2-7 and V is TRBV7-6, with 8 nucleotides matching TRBD1. The germline gives CDR1 SGHVS, CDR2 FNYEAQ. The CDR3 has 15 amino acids. V shed 4 bases and J 3 bases; nucleotides not matched to a gene: 8. CDR3 residues: CASSSGQGANYEQYF. CDR3 sequence (DNA): TGTGCCAGCAGCTCAGGACAGGGAGCTAACTACGAGCAGTACTTC.

The chain is built from TRBV4-3 and TRBJ2-7, with D unresolved. The CDR3 extends over 14 amino acids. Germline CDR1 is LGHNA and CDR2 is YSLEER. V gave up 1 base and J gave up 6 bases, with 13 bases separating them. In DNA form, the CDR3 reads TGCGCCAGCAGCCAAGGTTTAATAGGATCCGAGCAGTACTTC. As protein: CASSQGLIGSEQYF.

This chain connects TRBV9 to TRBJ1-1; TRBD1 is a possible D gene (5 bases). The CDR3 runs to 14 residues. V was trimmed by 4 bases and J by 5 bases, leaving 15 bases between them. Germline lookup yields CDR1 SGDLS and CDR2 YYNGEE. The CDR3 spells CASSPPQGGTEAFF. The CDR3, as DNA: TGTGCCAGCAGCCCTCCGCAGGGCGGTACTGAAGCTTTCTTT.

The chain employs TRBV7-9 and TRBJ1-1, with 8 bases aligning to TRBD1. Germline trimming cut 5 bases from V and 0 bases from J; bases unmatched to any gene: 5. The germline CDR1 and CDR2 sequences are SEHNR and FQNEAQ (reference sequence). The CDR3 totals 15 residues. The CDR3, as DNA: TGTGCCAGCAGCCCGAACAGGGGGGTGAACACTGAAGCTTTCTTT. It encodes CASSPNRGVNTEAFF.

This rearrangement joins TRBV27 to TRBJ2-7, with TRBD1 identical over 8 bases. J was trimmed by 4 bases and V by 4 bases; bases with no gene match: 12. This CDR3 contains 16 residues. Germline CDR1 is MNHEY and CDR2 is SMNVEV (reference sequence). CDR3 residues: CASSSQGALSGYEQYF. For the CDR3, the DNA is TGTGCCAGCAGTTCCCAGGGGGCACTCAGTGGTTACGAGCAGTACTTC.

This chain connects TRBV11-1 to TRBJ2-5, with D perhaps given as TRBD1 or TRBD2 (5 bases each). The CDR3 totals 14 residues. Germline assignment: CDR1 SGHAT and CDR2 FQDESV (reference sequence). V gave up 2 bases and J gave up 3 bases, with 10 bases separating them. The CDR3 spells CASSLYRGEETQYF. DNA of the CDR3: TGTGCCAGCAGCTTATATAGAGGGGAAGAGACCCAGTACTTC.

The rearrangement uses TRBV4-1 and TRBJ2-2; D tentatively reads TRBD1 or TRBD2 (5 bases each). CDR3 size: 14 residues. In germline, CDR1 is MGHRA, CDR2 YSYEKL. With 4 bases removed from V and 6 bases from J, the gap between germline ends came to 12 bases. The CDR3 DNA reads TGCGCCAGCAGCCCCTTTTGGGACCCCGGGGAGCTGTTTTTT. Translation: CASSPFWDPGELFF.

The chain has TRBV2 and TRBJ1-4; D remains ambiguous. Germline V gives CDR1 SNHLY, CDR2 FYNNEI. CDR3 length: 14 residues. Trimming shortened V by 3 bases and J by 4 bases, and 9 bases separated the two germline ends. CDR3 amino acids: CASSDPASNEKLFF. The DNA for the CDR3 is TGTGCCAGCAGTGATCCGGCAAGTAATGAAAAACTGTTTTTT.

The CDR3 sequence: CASSDRVGMNTEAFF. CDR3 bases: TGTGCCAGCAGTGATCGGGTCGGGATGAACACTGAAGCTTTCTTT. The gene calls are TRBV6-1 and TRBJ1-1; no firm D call. V lost 3 bases and J lost 0, with 11 bases in between. Germline V gene lookup returns CDR1 MNHNS and CDR2 SASEGT. The CDR3 is made up of 15 amino acids.

V is TRBV28 and J is TRBJ2-1; tentatively, D is TRBD1 (6 bases). The CDR3 runs to 17 residues. The ends were cut back, 7 bases at V and 0 bases at J, with 19 bases in the middle. Looked up from germline, CDR1 is MDHEN and CDR2 is SYDVKM. The CDR3 bases are TGTGCCAGCACCCTCTTTTGGGACACCAGCTCCTACAATGAGCAGTTCTTC. Protein: CASTLFWDTSSYNEQFF.